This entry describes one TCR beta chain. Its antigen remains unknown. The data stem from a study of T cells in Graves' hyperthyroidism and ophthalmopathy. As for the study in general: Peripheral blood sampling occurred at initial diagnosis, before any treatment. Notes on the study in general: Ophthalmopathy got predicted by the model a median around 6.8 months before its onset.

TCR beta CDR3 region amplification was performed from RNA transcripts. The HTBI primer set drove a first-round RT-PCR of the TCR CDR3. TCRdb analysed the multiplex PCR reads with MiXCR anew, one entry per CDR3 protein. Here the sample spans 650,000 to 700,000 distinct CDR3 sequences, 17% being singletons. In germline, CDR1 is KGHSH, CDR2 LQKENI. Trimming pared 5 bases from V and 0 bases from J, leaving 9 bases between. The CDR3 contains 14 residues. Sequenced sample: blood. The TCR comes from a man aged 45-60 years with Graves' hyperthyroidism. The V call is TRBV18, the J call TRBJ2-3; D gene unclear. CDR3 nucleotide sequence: TGTGCCAGCTCATCCGAGGCTAGCACAGATACGCAGTATTTT. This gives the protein CASSSEASTDTQYF.